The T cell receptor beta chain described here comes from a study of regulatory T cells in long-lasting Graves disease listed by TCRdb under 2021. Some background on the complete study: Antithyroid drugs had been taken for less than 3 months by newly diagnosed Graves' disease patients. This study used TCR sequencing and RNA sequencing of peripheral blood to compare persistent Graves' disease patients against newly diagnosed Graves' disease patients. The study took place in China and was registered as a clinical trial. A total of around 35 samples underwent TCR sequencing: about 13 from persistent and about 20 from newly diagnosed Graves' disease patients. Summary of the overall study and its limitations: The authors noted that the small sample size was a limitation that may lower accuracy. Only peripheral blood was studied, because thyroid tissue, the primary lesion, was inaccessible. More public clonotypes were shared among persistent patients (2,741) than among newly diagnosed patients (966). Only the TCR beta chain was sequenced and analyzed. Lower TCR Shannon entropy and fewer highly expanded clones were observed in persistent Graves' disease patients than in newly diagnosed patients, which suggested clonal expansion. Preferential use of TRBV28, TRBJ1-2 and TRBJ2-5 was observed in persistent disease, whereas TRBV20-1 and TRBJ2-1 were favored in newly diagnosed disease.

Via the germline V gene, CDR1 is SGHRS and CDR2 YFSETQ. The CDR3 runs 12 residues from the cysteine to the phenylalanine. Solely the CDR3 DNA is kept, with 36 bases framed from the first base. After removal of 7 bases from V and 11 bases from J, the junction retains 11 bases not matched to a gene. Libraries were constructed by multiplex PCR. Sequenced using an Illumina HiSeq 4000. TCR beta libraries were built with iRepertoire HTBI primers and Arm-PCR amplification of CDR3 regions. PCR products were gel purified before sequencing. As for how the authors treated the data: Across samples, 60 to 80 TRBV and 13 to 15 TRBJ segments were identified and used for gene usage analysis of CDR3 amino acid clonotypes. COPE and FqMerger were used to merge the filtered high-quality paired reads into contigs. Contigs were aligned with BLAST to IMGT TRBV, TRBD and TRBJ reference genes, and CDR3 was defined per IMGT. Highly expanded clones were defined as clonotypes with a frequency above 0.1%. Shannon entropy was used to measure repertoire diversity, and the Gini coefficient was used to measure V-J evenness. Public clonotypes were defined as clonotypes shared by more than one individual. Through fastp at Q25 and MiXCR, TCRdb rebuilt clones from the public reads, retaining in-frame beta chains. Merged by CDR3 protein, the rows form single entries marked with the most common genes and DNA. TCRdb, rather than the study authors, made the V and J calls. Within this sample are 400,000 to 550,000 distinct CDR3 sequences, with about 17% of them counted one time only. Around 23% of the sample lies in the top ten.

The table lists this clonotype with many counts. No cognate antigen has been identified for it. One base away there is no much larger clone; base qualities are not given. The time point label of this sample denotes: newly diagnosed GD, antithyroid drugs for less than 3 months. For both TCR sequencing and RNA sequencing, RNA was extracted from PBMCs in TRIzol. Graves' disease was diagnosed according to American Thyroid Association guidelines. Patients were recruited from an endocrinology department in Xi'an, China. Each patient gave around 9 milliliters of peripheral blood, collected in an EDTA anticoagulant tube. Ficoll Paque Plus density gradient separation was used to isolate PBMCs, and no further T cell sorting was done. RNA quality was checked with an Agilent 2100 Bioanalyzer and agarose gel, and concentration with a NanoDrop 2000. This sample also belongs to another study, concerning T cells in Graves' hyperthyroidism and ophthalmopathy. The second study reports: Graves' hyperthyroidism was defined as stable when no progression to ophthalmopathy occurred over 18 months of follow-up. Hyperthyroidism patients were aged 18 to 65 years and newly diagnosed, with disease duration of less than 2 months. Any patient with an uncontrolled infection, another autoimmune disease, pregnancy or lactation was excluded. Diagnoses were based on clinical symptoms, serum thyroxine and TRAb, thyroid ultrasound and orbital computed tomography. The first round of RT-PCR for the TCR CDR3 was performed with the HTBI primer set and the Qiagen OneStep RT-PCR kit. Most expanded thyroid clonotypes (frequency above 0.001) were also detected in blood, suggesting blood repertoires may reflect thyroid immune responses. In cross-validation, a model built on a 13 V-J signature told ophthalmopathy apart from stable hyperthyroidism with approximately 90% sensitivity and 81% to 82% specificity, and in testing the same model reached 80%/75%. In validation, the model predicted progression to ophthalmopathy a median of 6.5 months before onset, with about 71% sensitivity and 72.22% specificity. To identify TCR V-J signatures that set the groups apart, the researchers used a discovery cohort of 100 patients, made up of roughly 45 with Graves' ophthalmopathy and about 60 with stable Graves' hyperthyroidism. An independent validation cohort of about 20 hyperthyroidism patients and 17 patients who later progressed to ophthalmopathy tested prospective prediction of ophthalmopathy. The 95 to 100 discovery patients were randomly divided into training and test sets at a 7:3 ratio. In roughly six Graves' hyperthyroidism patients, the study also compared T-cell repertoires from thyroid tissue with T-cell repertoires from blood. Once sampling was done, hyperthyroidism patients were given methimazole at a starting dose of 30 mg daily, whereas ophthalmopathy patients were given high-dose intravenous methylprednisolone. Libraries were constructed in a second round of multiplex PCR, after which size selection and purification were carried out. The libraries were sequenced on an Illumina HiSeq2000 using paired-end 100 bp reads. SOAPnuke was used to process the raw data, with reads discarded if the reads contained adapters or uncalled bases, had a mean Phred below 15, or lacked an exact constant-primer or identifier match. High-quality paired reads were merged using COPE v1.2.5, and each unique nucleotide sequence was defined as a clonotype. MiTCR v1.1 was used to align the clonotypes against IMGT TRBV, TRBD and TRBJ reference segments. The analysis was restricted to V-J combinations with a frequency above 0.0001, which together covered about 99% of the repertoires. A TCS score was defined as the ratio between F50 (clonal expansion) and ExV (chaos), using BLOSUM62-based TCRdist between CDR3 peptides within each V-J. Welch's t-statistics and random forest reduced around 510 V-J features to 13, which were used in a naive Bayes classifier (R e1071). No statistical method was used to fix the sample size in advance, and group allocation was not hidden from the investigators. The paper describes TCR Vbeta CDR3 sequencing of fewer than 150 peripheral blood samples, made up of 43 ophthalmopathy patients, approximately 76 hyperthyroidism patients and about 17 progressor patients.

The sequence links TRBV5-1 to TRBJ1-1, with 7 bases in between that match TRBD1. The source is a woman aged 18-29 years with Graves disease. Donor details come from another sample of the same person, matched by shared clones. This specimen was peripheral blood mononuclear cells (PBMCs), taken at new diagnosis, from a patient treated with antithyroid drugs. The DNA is TGCGCCAGCGTACAGGGGAACGGGGTGGCTTTCTTT. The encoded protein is CASVQGNGVAFF.